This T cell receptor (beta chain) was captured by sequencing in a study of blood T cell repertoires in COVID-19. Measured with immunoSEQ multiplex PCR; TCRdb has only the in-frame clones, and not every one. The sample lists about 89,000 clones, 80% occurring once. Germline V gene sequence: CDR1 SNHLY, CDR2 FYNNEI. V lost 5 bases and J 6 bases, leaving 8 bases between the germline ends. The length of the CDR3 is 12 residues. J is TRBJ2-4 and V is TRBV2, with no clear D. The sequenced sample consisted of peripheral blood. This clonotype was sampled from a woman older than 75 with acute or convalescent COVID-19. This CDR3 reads CASSSDSNIQYF. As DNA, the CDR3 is TGTGCCAGCAGTTCCGACTCAAACATTCAGTACTTC.